This paragraph covers one TCR beta chain sequence. The CDR3 covers 15 residues. Trimming at V came to 6 bases and at J to 3 bases, leaving 9 bases not matched to a gene. Germline CDR1 MDHEN, CDR2 SYDVKM. These data belong to a study of cytomegalovirus exposure and HLA in healthy donors. Study context: The approximately 120 validation repertoires were reported in a later analysis to have been generated on the same platform as the roughly 680 first-cohort repertoires.

The method was immunoSEQ multiplex PCR; TCRdb's version includes in-frame clones alone and lacks a portion of them. The data show roughly 60,000 clones, about 91% seen once. This receptor was identified in a woman aged 18-35 years in good health and CMV-seronegative. This rearrangement joins TRBV28 to TRBJ2-7; 9 bases are a match to TRBD1. The sequenced material came from PBMCs. The CDR3 bases are TGTGCCAGCAGGGGGACAGGGCACTTCCTCTACGAGCAGTACTTC. Translated, it gives CASRGTGHFLYEQYF.